The rows below give T cell receptor beta chains drawn from one sample of a study of regulatory T cells in long-lasting Graves disease. TCRdb reprocessed the multiplex PCR reads via MiXCR and lists one record per CDR3 protein. The sample consists of a few hundred thousand distinct CDR3 sequences, 20% to 25% of them appearing once. The sequencing here drew on peripheral blood mononuclear cells (PBMCs), taken when the disease was refractory, from a patient treated with antithyroid drugs. These receptors were obtained from a female donor with Graves disease. Both conserved end residues are part of each CDR3. The D gene is left open where the match is weak. For some rows the clone size is stated as once, few or many, or as a class when expanded; others skip it.

j_call d_call clone_size v_call cdr3_nt cdr3_aa
TRBJ2-7 NA many TRBV11-2 TGTGCCAGCAGCCATCGTGGATTAGCGTCGACACCGGGCCCCTACGAACAGTACTTC CASSHRGLASTPGPYEQYF
TRBJ2-3 NA NA TRBV11-2 TGTGCCAGCAGCTTAGAAAACACAGATACGCAGTATTTT CASSLENTDTQYF
TRBJ2-1 NA NA TRBV28 TGTGCCAGCACCTCCCCGAGCTCCAAATCCTACAATGAGCAGTTCTTC CASTSPSSKSYNEQFF
TRBJ1-5 NA NA TRBV29-1 TGCAGCTTACGCAGGGGTCCTCATCAGCCCCAGCATTTT CSLRRGPHQPQHF
TRBJ2-5 NA many TRBV6-2/TRBV6-3 TGTGCCAGCAGTTTCTCGGTCAGACAAGAGACCCAGTACTTC CASSFSVRQETQYF
TRBJ2-3 NA NA TRBV28 TGTGCCAGCAGTTTATCTCTAGGAACGACAGATACGCAGTATTTT CASSLSLGTTDTQYF
TRBJ1-2 NA many TRBV11-2 TGTGCCAGCAGCCCTCCTGGACAGCGCTCCTATGGCTACACCTTC CASSPPGQRSYGYTF
TRBJ2-3 TRBD1 few TRBV2 TGTGCCAGCAGTGAAAACAGGGGTTCAGCAGATACGCAGTATTTT CASSENRGSADTQYF
TRBJ2-3 TRBD2 NA TRBV27 TGTGCCAGCAGTTTACGTAGGGCTAGCGGCTTTAGCACAGATACGCAGTATTTT CASSLRRASGFSTDTQYF
TRBJ2-2 NA few TRBV29-1 TGCAGCGCCGCCCCCGGAACCGGGGAGCTGTTTTTT CSAAPGTGELFF
TRBJ2-7 NA many TRBV15 TGTGCCACCAGCAGAGAGAGACATGGGTCCTACGAGCAGTACTTC CATSRERHGSYEQYF
TRBJ1-5 TRBD1 many TRBV28 TGTGCCAGCAGCCTTCAGGGGGGGAACAATCAGCCCCAGCATTTT CASSLQGGNNQPQHF
TRBJ1-2 NA many TRBV27 TGTGCCAGCAGTCCGTATAGCCTACAGGGTTGGATCTTAAACTATGGCTACACCTTC CASSPYSLQGWILNYGYTF
TRBJ2-5 NA NA TRBV12-3/TRBV12-4 TGTGCCAGCAGTGCCACCACTAGGGTTGCCCAGTACTTC CASSATTRVAQYF
TRBJ2-3 NA once TRBV27 TGTGCCAGCAGCCTCGGGCGGGGCACAGATACGCAGTATTTT CASSLGRGTDTQYF
TRBJ2-7 NA many TRBV28 TGTGCCAGCAGTTTAGGGCAGGACCCTAGGGAGCAGTACTTC CASSLGQDPREQYF
TRBJ1-3 NA NA TRBV14 TGTGCCAGCAGCTCCGGGCCCGGCGGCACCATATATTTT CASSSGPGGTIYF
TRBJ2-7 TRBD1 many TRBV10-3 TGTGCCATCACCTCCCAGGGGACAGCGAAGGGCGAGCAGTACTTC CAITSQGTAKGEQYF
TRBJ2-2 TRBD1 few TRBV12-5 TGTGCTAGTGGTTGGGGACAGCACACCGGGGAGCTGTTTTTT CASGWGQHTGELFF
TRBJ2-2 TRBD1 NA TRBV25-1 TGTGCCAGCAGGGACAGGTCGAACACCGGGGAGCTGTTTTTT CASRDRSNTGELFF
TRBJ2-7 TRBD2 many TRBV20-1 TGCAGTGCGGCTGGCGGGAGATCCGCGTACGAGCAGTACTTC CSAAGGRSAYEQYF
TRBJ2-4 TRBD2 many TRBV28 TGTGCCAGCAGCCCGGTGGGGGGCGGTTGGCTAGCGGGATCTTACATTCAGTACTTC CASSPVGGGWLAGSYIQYF
TRBJ2-5 NA many TRBV7-9 TGTGCCAGCAGCTTGAGCAGTAAAGAGACCCAGTACTTC CASSLSSKETQYF
TRBJ2-2 NA NA TRBV12-5 TGTGCTAGTGCGGGAAGGACCGGGGAGCTGTTTTTT CASAGRTGELFF
TRBJ2-2 TRBD1 many TRBV28 TGTGCCACCAAGACAGGGGGCGCGAACACCGGGGAGCTGTTTTTT CATKTGGANTGELFF
TRBJ2-7 NA NA TRBV28 TGTGCCAGCAGCCAAGGCAGGAACTACGAGCAGTACTTC CASSQGRNYEQYF
TRBJ2-1 TRBD2 NA TRBV12-3/TRBV12-4 TGTGCCAGCAGGGCGACTAGCGGGGACAATGAGCAGTTCTTC CASRATSGDNEQFF
TRBJ2-7 NA many TRBV2 TGTGCCAGCACCCAGGCCACCCTGGCCGAGCAGTACTTC CASTQATLAEQYF
TRBJ2-1 NA NA TRBV6-2/TRBV6-3 TGTGCCAGCACTAGGGGTTTGGGAAATGAGCAGTTCTTC CASTRGLGNEQFF
TRBJ2-1 NA NA TRBV18 TGTGCCAGCTCACCATTTGGGGGACCCCCCGACAATGAGCAGTTCTTC CASSPFGGPPDNEQFF
TRBJ2-3 NA few TRBV10-3 TGTGCCATCAGTGAGAGCACAGATACGCAGTATTTT CAISESTDTQYF
TRBJ2-5 NA many TRBV2 TGTGCCAGCAGTGCACTCCAAGAGACCCAGTACTTC CASSALQETQYF
TRBJ2-1 NA NA TRBV11-2 TGTGCCAGCAGCTTAGTTAGGACTAACTTTCTTGAGCAGTTCTTC CASSLVRTNFLEQFF
TRBJ2-7 NA NA TRBV2 TGTGCCAGCAGATCCACAAGGGACCTATCCGAGCAGTACTTC CASRSTRDLSEQYF
TRBJ2-7 NA many TRBV6-1 TGTGCCAGCAAACAGACCTACGAGCAGTACTTC CASKQTYEQYF
TRBJ2-7 TRBD2 many TRBV2 TGTGCCAGCATTAAGGTTAAGCGGGGATCCTACGAGCAGTACTTC CASIKVKRGSYEQYF
TRBJ2-7 NA many TRBV28 TGTGCCAGCTCCACTACTAGCTCCGCCTACGAGCAGTACTTC CASSTTSSAYEQYF
TRBJ2-1 NA few TRBV5-1 TGCGCCAGCAGCTTGGATGCCATCAACCGCGACAATGAGCAGTTCTTC CASSLDAINRDNEQFF
TRBJ2-2 NA many TRBV10-2 TGCGCCAGCAGTCAATCGGGACTCCTGGACACCGGGGAGCTGTTTTTT CASSQSGLLDTGELFF
TRBJ2-2 NA many TRBV12-3/TRBV12-4 TGTGCCAGCAGCAGTAGCGGTACGAACACCGGGGAGCTGTTTTTT CASSSSGTNTGELFF
TRBJ2-1 TRBD2 NA TRBV20-1 TGCAGTGCTCCAAAAAGCGGGACCTACAATGAGCAGTTCTTC CSAPKSGTYNEQFF
TRBJ2-1 TRBD2 few TRBV7-9 TGTGCCAGCAGCCGAACTAGCGGGAGGGCCTACAATGAGCAGTTCTTC CASSRTSGRAYNEQFF
TRBJ2-2 TRBD2 many TRBV28 TGTGCCAGCAGGGATCTAGCGGAGAGGTGGGACACCGGGGAGCTGTTTTTT CASRDLAERWDTGELFF
TRBJ2-7 NA NA TRBV30 TGTGCCTGGAGTGTCATGGACGGAGACTACGAGCAGTACTTC CAWSVMDGDYEQYF
TRBJ2-7 NA many TRBV28 TGTGCCAGCAGCTGGACGGGGCCCGAGCAGTACTTC CASSWTGPEQYF
TRBJ2-2 NA many TRBV12-3/TRBV12-4 TGTGCCAGCAGCCCCCCCGGGCGGTCTCACACCGGGGAGCTGTTTTTT CASSPPGRSHTGELFF
TRBJ2-5 NA many TRBV27 TGTGCCAGCAGTTTAGGGGTGGGCCCTAAAGAGACCCAGTACTTC CASSLGVGPKETQYF
TRBJ2-4 TRBD2 many TRBV2 TGTGCCAGCAGTGTTTACGGGAGGGGCCCCCAGTACTTC CASSVYGRGPQYF
TRBJ2-5 TRBD2 many TRBV6-1 TGTGCCAGCAGGCTAACTAGCGGCTTTTCCTCAGAGACCCAGTACTTC CASRLTSGFSSETQYF
TRBJ1-1 NA NA TRBV25-1 TGTGCCAGCAGTGGAGATACGGGACCCCGGGGGACTGAAGCTTTCTTT CASSGDTGPRGTEAFF
TRBJ2-7 NA many TRBV12-3/TRBV12-4 TGTGCCAGCAGTTCAAGCGGGTCCGAGCAGTACTTC CASSSSGSEQYF
TRBJ2-1 TRBD2 few TRBV12-3/TRBV12-4 TGTGCCAGCAGTGGCTTACTAGCGGGAGACAATGAGCAGTTCTTC CASSGLLAGDNEQFF
TRBJ2-7 NA few TRBV24-1 TGTGCCACCAGTGATTTTATTTCCAGCGAAGGTCGTAGCTCCTACGAGCAGTACTTC CATSDFISSEGRSSYEQYF
TRBJ2-7 NA few TRBV3-1 TGTGCCAGCAGCCAAGATTCACAGGACCCCTACGAGCAGTACTTC CASSQDSQDPYEQYF
TRBJ2-2 TRBD2 NA TRBV5-4 TGTGCCAGCAGCCCGATAGCGGGAACGGGCACCGGGGAGCTGTTTTTT CASSPIAGTGTGELFF
TRBJ2-7 NA NA TRBV3-1 TGTGCCAGCAGCCAAGGGGACCTAGTGGGGGAGCAGTACTTC CASSQGDLVGEQYF
TRBJ2-3 NA NA TRBV6-1 TGTGCCAGCAGGGAAGGACAAGCCCAGGGTACGCAGTATTTT CASREGQAQGTQYF